Each of the 31 T cell receptor beta chains below was sequenced from the same sample in a study of blood T cell repertoires in COVID-19. TCRdb keeps only in-frame clones here, not all; method: immunoSEQ multiplex PCR. The sample includes about 260,000 clones, roughly 90% of them seen just once. Sample: peripheral blood. The receptors stem from a human donor in a cohort sampled during active COVID-19.

V usage is TRBV9 and J usage is TRBJ1-2; 11 bases line up with TRBD1. Trimming took 3 bases from V and 8 from J; bases not matched to a gene: 6. Germline loops: CDR1 SGDLS, CDR2 YYNGEE. The CDR3 extends over 14 amino acids. CDR3 in DNA: TGTGCCAGCAGCGCCGGACAGGGGGCGGAAGGCTACACCTTC. This gives the protein CASSAGQGAEGYTF.

This clone was seen just once. This chain uses TRBV7-3 with TRBJ2-1; D remains ambiguous. The CDR3 loop spans 17 amino acids. The germline V gene encodes CDR1 SGHTA and CDR2 FQGTGA. Trimming left V 2 bases short and J 0 bases short, with 14 bases between. This chain's CDR3 is CASSLGPTSSSYNEQFF. In DNA form, the CDR3 reads TGTGCCAGCAGCTTAGGCCCGACTTCGAGCTCCTACAATGAGCAGTTCTTC.

The chain is built from TRBV10-3 and TRBJ1-4, with D possibly matching TRBD1 (5 bases). CDR3 length: 14 amino acids. Germline V gene lookup returns CDR1 ENHRY and CDR2 SYGVKD. V was pared by 4 bases and J by 5 bases, with 11 bases between. The CDR3 DNA reads as TGTGCCATCAGTGTAGAGTGGGGCAATGAAAAACTGTTTTTT. Translated: CAISVEWGNEKLFF.

The chain uses TRBV7-2 and TRBJ1-2, with 12 bases that match TRBD1. J lost 3 bases, V lost 11 bases, and 7 bases had no gene match. CDR3 length equals 14 residues. CDR1 and CDR2 from the germline V gene are SGHTA and FQGNSA. CDR3 DNA: TGTGCCTCACAAGGGACAGGGGGCTACTATGGCTACACCTTC. The encoded protein is CASQGTGGYYGYTF.

This clone was recorded once. The chain combines TRBV5-1 with TRBJ1-2; 7 bases align to TRBD1. V dropped 2 bases and J dropped 7; count of bases not matched to a gene: 5. Looked up from germline, CDR1 is SGHRS and CDR2 is YFSETQ. CDR3 size: 13 residues. DNA for the CDR3: TGCGCCAGCAGCTTCCCGGGACAGTTTGGCTACACCTTC. Residues: CASSFPGQFGYTF.

The J gene is TRBJ2-7, the V gene TRBV4-1; 10 nucleotides agree with TRBD2. The germline CDR1 and CDR2 sequences are MGHRA and YSYEKL. V gave up 4 bases and J gave up 3 bases; unmatched junction bases: 6. This CDR3 is built from 15 residues. The CDR3 DNA is TGCGCCAGCAGCCGCGGACTAGCGGAGGGCTACGAGCAGTACTTC. Encoded protein: CASSRGLAEGYEQYF.

The chain is built from TRBV13 and TRBJ1-1, with 8 bases lining up with TRBD1. Germline V gene sequence: CDR1 PRHDT, CDR2 FYEKMQ (reference sequence). The CDR3 runs 13 residues. V dropped 5 bases and J dropped 4; count of bases not matched to a gene: 3. The CDR3 DNA reads as TGTGCCAGCAGCCCTACAGGGGGCACTGAAGCTTTCTTT. Protein product: CASSPTGGTEAFF.

This clone showed up just a few times. In DNA form, the CDR3 reads TGTGCCAGCAGCCAAGATGGGAGGGGGGAGGACACCGGGGAGCTGTTTTTT. Protein: CASSQDGRGEDTGELFF. V and J are TRBV4-2 and TRBJ2-2; TRBD2 might be the D (7 bases). Looked up from germline, CDR1 is LGHNA and CDR2 is YNFKEQ. The V end was cut by 0 bases, the J end by 3 bases, with 14 bases between. The CDR3 runs to 17 residues.

This clone was recorded once. The gene calls are TRBV12-5 and TRBJ2-7; D might be TRBD1 (6 bases). Trimming cost V 5 bases and J 2 bases, with 19 bases left between them. Germline V gene data show CDR1 as LGHNT and CDR2 as FRNRAP. The CDR3 loop spans 16 amino acids. The CDR3 coding sequence is TGTGCTAGTGGTCAACACAGGGCCCCTCAGACCTACGAGCAGTACTTC. Protein product: CASGQHRAPQTYEQYF.

The V gene is TRBV5-4, the J gene TRBJ2-7; 7 nucleotides line up with TRBD1. Germline lookup yields CDR1 SGHNT and CDR2 YYREEE (reference sequence). CDR3 length equals 14 residues. With V trimmed by 4 bases and J by 0 bases, 4 bases remained unmatched. CDR3 nucleotides: TGTGCCAGCAGCCCGACAGGGTACTCCTACGAGCAGTACTTC. Residues: CASSPTGYSYEQYF.

The V gene is TRBV3-1 (or the pseudogene TRBV3-2), the J gene TRBJ2-7, with 7 bases matching TRBD1. CDR3 length equals 14 residues. J was trimmed by 3 bases and V by 9 bases; bases with no gene match: 11. The germline V gene encodes CDR1 LGHDT and CDR2 YNNKEL (reference sequence). CDR3: CARAPGQTFYEQYF. The DNA of the CDR3 is TGTGCCAGAGCCCCGGGACAGACATTCTACGAGCAGTACTTC.

V and J are TRBV6-1 and TRBJ1-2; D gene ambiguous. Germline lookup yields CDR1 MNHNS and CDR2 SASEGT. This CDR3 is 12 amino acids long. Between the trimmed V and J ends, which lost 2 bases and 7 bases, there was a span of 8 bases. The CDR3 DNA reads TGTGCCAGCAGTGAACTGGCGGTTGGCTACACCTTC. The encoded protein is CASSELAVGYTF.

This clone was counted a few times. This sequence joins TRBV2 and TRBJ1-1; the D gene is possibly TRBD1 (5 bases). This CDR3 contains 14 residues. V was clipped by 6 bases and J by 6 bases, with 17 bases between them. Germline V gene data show CDR1 as SNHLY and CDR2 as FYNNEI. This chain's CDR3 is CASRQSKGPSEAFF. DNA for the CDR3: TGTGCCAGCAGACAGTCAAAGGGGCCCTCTGAAGCTTTCTTT.

This chain connects TRBV25-1 to TRBJ1-2; D is uncertain. CDR1 is MGHDK and CDR2 is SYGVNS in the germline V gene. The CDR3 is 12 residues long. The V gene lost 0 bases and the J gene lost 6 bases, with 5 bases spanning the gap. The CDR3 DNA follows: TGTGCCAGCAGTGAATACGCAGATGGCTACACCTTC. The encoded protein is CASSEYADGYTF.

This rearrangement joins TRBV28 to TRBJ2-6; D might be TRBD2 (7 bases). The CDR3 runs to 18 residues. V was pared by 5 bases and J by 0 bases, with 17 bases between. Germline CDR1 and CDR2: MDHEN and SYDVKM. The CDR3 loop reads CASSPMGGPYSGANVLTF. DNA of the CDR3: TGTGCCAGCAGTCCCATGGGGGGGCCCTACTCTGGGGCCAACGTCCTGACTTTC.

This chain uses TRBV7-6 with TRBJ2-3; 7 bases map to TRBD1. The V gene's germline CDR1 is SGHVS and CDR2 FNYEAQ. J was trimmed by 4 bases and V by 1 base; bases with no gene match: 5. The CDR3 has 15 amino acids. CDR3 sequence: CASSLVEGAADTQYF. The CDR3 DNA is TGTGCCAGCAGCTTAGTCGAGGGGGCAGCAGATACGCAGTATTTT. Variable domain in full (rest from reference TRBV7-6 and TRBJ2-3): GAGVSQSPRYKVTKRGQDVALRCDPISGHVSLYWYRQALGQGPEFLTYFNYEAQQDKSGLPNDRFSAERPEGSISTLTIQRTEQRDSAMYRCASSLVEGAADTQYFGPGTRLTVL.

The rearrangement uses TRBV6-2 or TRBV6-3 and TRBJ2-7; 11 bases agree with TRBD2. Germline CDR1 and CDR2: MNHEY and SVGEGT. CDR3 length: 15 residues. V gave up 5 bases and J gave up 7 bases; unmatched junction bases: 10. The CDR3 DNA sequence: TGTGCCAGCAGTCGTAGCGGGAGGGCCGGGGGTGAGCAGTACTTC. Its translation is CASSRSGRAGGEQYF.

This rearrangement joins TRBV21-1 to TRBJ1-1; TRBD1 is taken as the D call from the table, unchecked against the DNA. TRBV21-1 is annotated as a pseudogene. The CDR3 is made up of 14 amino acids. The chain's CDR3 is CASSKDCRGTEAFF. CDR3 sequence (DNA): TGTGCCAGCAGCAAAGACTGTAGGGGAACTGAAGCTTTCTTT.

This chain uses TRBV6-6 with TRBJ2-7, with a weak D call TRBD1 (6 bases). V dropped 2 bases and J dropped 3 bases, with 11 bases sitting between them. The CDR3 is 14 residues long. Germline V CDR1 and CDR2: MNHNY, SVGAGI (reference sequence). The CDR3 DNA is TGTGCCAGCAGTTACGGACGGACAGACTACGAGCAGTACTTC. Its translation is CASSYGRTDYEQYF.

The rearrangement links TRBV4-1 to TRBJ2-1, with 9 bases matching TRBD2. The V and J ends lost 1 base and 5 bases, in that order; junction bases with no gene match: 6. CDR1 is MGHRA and CDR2 is YSYEKL in the germline V gene. This CDR3 contains 16 residues. This chain's CDR3 is CASSQVPAGGNNEQFF. CDR3 bases: TGCGCCAGCAGCCAAGTTCCTGCGGGGGGGAACAATGAGCAGTTCTTC.

This chain connects TRBV7-9 to TRBJ2-1, with TRBD2 as a possible D gene (5 bases). Germline V CDR1 and CDR2: SEHNR, FQNEAQ (reference sequence). The length of the CDR3 is 14 residues. Trimming removed 4 bases from V and 4 bases from J, with 11 bases in between. In DNA form, the CDR3 reads TGTGCCAGCAGCTCAGAGGGTAGTTACAATGAGCAGTTCTTC. Residues: CASSSEGSYNEQFF. Using reference TRBV7-9 and TRBJ2-1 for the parts outside the CDR3, the full variable domain is DTGVSQNPRHKITKRGQNVTFRCDPISEHNRLYWYRQTLGQGPEFLTYFQNEAQLEKSRLLSDRFSAERPKGSFSTLEIQRTEQGDSAMYLCASSSEGSYNEQFFGPGTRLTVL.

This chain joins TRBV10-3 and TRBJ2-3; TRBD1 is a possible D gene (5 bases). Germline V CDR1 and CDR2: ENHRY, SYGVKD. The CDR3 totals 12 residues. V was clipped by 7 bases and J by 2 bases, with 7 bases between them. CDR3 amino acids: CAIKGSTDTQYF. In nucleotides, the CDR3 is TGTGCCATCAAGGGGTCCACAGATACGCAGTATTTT.

This chain links TRBV25-1 with TRBJ1-5; possible D gene TRBD1, 5 bases. This CDR3 is 15 amino acids long. Germline CDR1 reads MGHDK; CDR2 reads SYGVNS. V shed 4 bases and J shed 7 bases, with 17 bases lying between them. Written as DNA, the CDR3 is TGTGCCAGCAGTGCCTCATGGGGGGATGAGCAGCCCCAGCATTTT. Amino acids: CASSASWGDEQPQHF. The full variable domain, its missing parts supplied by reference TRBV25-1 and TRBJ1-5, is EADIYQTPRYLVIGTGKKITLECSQTMGHDKMYWYQQDPGMELHLIHYSYGVNSTEKGDLSSESTVSRIRTEHFPLTLESARPSHTSQYLCASSASWGDEQPQHFGDGTRLSIL.

V and J are TRBV28 and TRBJ2-7; 14 bases match TRBD2. This CDR3 region has 14 residues. The germline V gene has CDR1 MDHEN and CDR2 SYDVKM. V lost 11 bases to trimming and J lost 8 bases; unmatched junction nucleotides: 11. The CDR3 sequence is CAGQGLAGEKQQYF. In DNA, the CDR3 is TGTGCCGGACAGGGACTAGCGGGAGAGAAACAGCAGTACTTC.

The chain has TRBV5-1 and TRBJ2-7; TRBD1 matches at 9 bases. V dropped 5 bases and J dropped 0; count of bases not matched to a gene: 3. The germline V gene has CDR1 SGHRS and CDR2 YFSETQ. This CDR3 is 14 amino acids long. CDR3 loop: CASSYRGPSYEQYF. The CDR3 coding sequence is TGCGCCAGCAGTTACAGGGGGCCCTCCTACGAGCAGTACTTC.

The CDR3 DNA reads TGTGCCACCAGTGGTTCGGGGATTTATGGCTACACCTTC. It encodes CATSGSGIYGYTF. The chain is built from TRBV24-1 and TRBJ1-2; no reliable D call. The CDR3 is 13 amino acids. Trimming pared 5 bases from V and 5 bases from J, leaving 11 bases between. Germline values: CDR1 KGHDR, CDR2 SFDVKD.

CDR3 residues: CASSPNRQASYEQYF. The DNA for the CDR3 is TGTGCCAGCAGCCCAAACCGACAGGCTTCCTACGAGCAGTACTTC. V is TRBV27 and J is TRBJ2-7; weak D call: TRBD1 (6 bases). Germline V gives CDR1 MNHEY, CDR2 SMNVEV (reference sequence). The CDR3 contains 15 residues. With 6 bases removed from V and 1 base from J, the gap between germline ends came to 16 bases.

The chain carries TRBV28 and TRBJ2-7; the match to TRBD1 covers 12 bases. CDR1 is MDHEN and CDR2 is SYDVKM in the germline V gene. The trim removed 5 bases at V and 6 bases at J, leaving 8 bases unmatched. The CDR3 runs 15 residues. CDR3 bases: TGTGCCAGCAGTCGAACCGGGACAGGGGGCCTCGAGCAGTACTTC. Translated: CASSRTGTGGLEQYF.

The chain joins TRBV30 to TRBJ2-7, with TRBD1 identical over 8 bases. Germline V gene lookup returns CDR1 GTSNPN and CDR2 SVGIG (reference sequence). V was pared by 2 bases and J by 0 bases, with 6 bases of the junction left unmatched. The CDR3 is 15 amino acids. CDR3 protein: CAWSKDRGFSYEQYF. For the CDR3, the DNA is TGTGCCTGGAGTAAAGACAGGGGATTCTCCTACGAGCAGTACTTC.

The J gene is TRBJ1-4, the V gene TRBV5-1; 7 positions agree with TRBD1. Germline V gene lookup returns CDR1 SGHRS and CDR2 YFSETQ. With 4 bases clipped from V and 2 bases from J, the junction kept 11 bases outside the gene matches. This CDR3 is 17 amino acids long. The CDR3: CASSRHRQGNTNEKLFF. CDR3 sequence (DNA): TGCGCCAGCAGCCGCCATCGACAGGGCAATACTAATGAAAAACTGTTTTTT.

This clone has a handful of counts. V is TRBV7-9 and J is TRBJ1-1; the D gene is possibly TRBD1 (5 bases). Trimming cost V 5 bases and J 1 base, with 11 bases left between them. Germline V gene sequence: CDR1 SEHNR, CDR2 FQNEAQ (reference sequence). There are 14 residues in the CDR3. The CDR3 DNA reads TGTGCCAGCAGCCCCTCCGGGGGGAACACTGAAGCTTTCTTT. Translation: CASSPSGGNTEAFF.